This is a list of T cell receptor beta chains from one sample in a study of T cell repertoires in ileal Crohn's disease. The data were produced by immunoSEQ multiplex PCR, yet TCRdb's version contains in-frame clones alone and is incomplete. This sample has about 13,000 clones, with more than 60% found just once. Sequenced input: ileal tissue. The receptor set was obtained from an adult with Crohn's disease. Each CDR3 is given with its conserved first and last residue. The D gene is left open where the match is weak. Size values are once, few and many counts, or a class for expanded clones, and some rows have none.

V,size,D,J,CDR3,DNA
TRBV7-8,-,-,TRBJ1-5,CASSPEGIGGNQPQHF,TGTGCCAGCAGCCCAGAGGGGATCGGAGGCAATCAGCCCCAGCATTTT
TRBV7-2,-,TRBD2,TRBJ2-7,CASSPGGYEQYF,TGTGCCAGCAGCCCGGGAGGTTACGAGCAGTACTTC
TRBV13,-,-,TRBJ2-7,CASSFGRGYEQYF,TGTGCCAGCAGCTTTGGCAGGGGTTACGAGCAGTACTTC
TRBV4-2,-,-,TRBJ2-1,CASSQAGPTYNEQFF,TGTGCCAGCAGCCAAGCGGGGCCGACCTACAATGAGCAGTTCTTC
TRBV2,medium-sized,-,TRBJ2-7,CASSTIYEQYF,TGTGCCAGCAGTACAATCTACGAGCAGTACTTC
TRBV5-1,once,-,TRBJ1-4,CASSLGVYNEKLFF,TGCGCCAGCAGCCTGGGAGTGTATAATGAAAAACTGTTTTTT
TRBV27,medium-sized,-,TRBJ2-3,CASSLLPQVHTQYF,TGTGCCAGCAGTTTACTACCCCAGGTACATACGCAGTATTTT
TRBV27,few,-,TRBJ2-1,CASSLRGYLHEQFF,TGTGCCAGCAGTTTAAGGGGTTATCTCCATGAGCAGTTCTTC
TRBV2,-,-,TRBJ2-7,CASSYSIGGNEQYF,TGTGCCAGCAGTTACTCGATAGGGGGGAACGAGCAGTACTTC
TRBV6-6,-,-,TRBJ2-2,CASSYSGTGELFF,TGTGCCAGCAGTTACTCCGGGACCGGGGAGCTGTTTTTT
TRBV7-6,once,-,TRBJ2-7,CASREGDEQYF,TGTGCCAGCAGAGAAGGCGACGAGCAGTACTTC
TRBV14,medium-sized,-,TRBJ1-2,CASSQAGPYGYTF,TGTGCCAGCAGCCAAGCGGGTCCCTATGGCTACACCTTC
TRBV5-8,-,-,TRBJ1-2,CASTPFFSNYGYTF,TGTGCCAGCACCCCATTCTTTTCTAACTATGGCTACACCTTC
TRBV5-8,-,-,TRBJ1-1,CASSSSVVTEAFF,TGTGCCAGCAGTTCCTCGGTGGTCACTGAAGCTTTCTTT
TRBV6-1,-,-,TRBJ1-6,CASSEDEAVGSPLHF,TGTGCCAGCAGTGAAGATGAAGCCGTCGGTTCACCCCTCCACTTT
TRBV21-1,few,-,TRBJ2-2,CASSIGTVNTGELFF,TGTGCCAGCAGCATTGGGACAGTGAACACCGGGGAGCTGTTTTTT
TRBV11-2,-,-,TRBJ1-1,CASSSSLSGTEAFF,TGTGCCAGCAGCTCCTCCCTGTCGGGCACTGAAGCTTTCTTT
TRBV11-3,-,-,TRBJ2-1,CASSGGWGSYNEQFF,TGTGCCAGCTCAGGGGGGTGGGGCTCCTACAATGAGCAGTTCTTC
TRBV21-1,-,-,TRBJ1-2,CASTDAGYTF,TGTGCCAGCACGGATGCGGGCTACACCTTC
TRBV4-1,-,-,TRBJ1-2,CASSQDRPQGQRYGYTF,TGCGCCAGCAGCCAAGATCGACCCCAGGGCCAAAGGTATGGCTACACCTTC
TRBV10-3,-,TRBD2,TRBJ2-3,CAISDGAGGPKDTQYF,TGTGCCATCAGTGACGGAGCGGGGGGGCCTAAAGATACGCAGTATTTT
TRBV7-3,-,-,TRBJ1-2,CASSRQEGNYTF,TGTGCCAGCAGCCGCCAGGAAGGGAACTACACCTTC
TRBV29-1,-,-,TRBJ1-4,CSVGRVNEKLFF,TGCAGCGTGGGACGGGTGAATGAAAAACTGTTTTTT
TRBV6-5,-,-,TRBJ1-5,CASSSTNQPQHF,TGTGCCAGCAGTTCAACTAATCAGCCCCAGCATTTT
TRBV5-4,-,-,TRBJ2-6,CASSVDSSSGANVLTF,TGTGCCAGCAGCGTTGACAGTAGCTCTGGGGCCAACGTCCTGACTTTC
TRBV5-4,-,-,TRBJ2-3,CASSLGGVRDTQYF,TGTGCCAGCAGTCTCGGGGGAGTACGAGATACGCAGTATTTT
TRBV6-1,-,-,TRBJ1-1,CASSEGSNTEAFF,TGTGCCAGCAGTGAAGGTTCGAACACTGAAGCTTTCTTT
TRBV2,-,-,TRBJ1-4,CASSELQTRSEKLFF,TGTGCCAGCAGTGAACTACAGACCAGGAGTGAAAAACTGTTTTTT
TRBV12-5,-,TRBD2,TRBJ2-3,CASAMTSGPSTDTQYF,TGTGCTAGTGCCATGACTAGCGGGCCTAGCACAGATACGCAGTATTTT